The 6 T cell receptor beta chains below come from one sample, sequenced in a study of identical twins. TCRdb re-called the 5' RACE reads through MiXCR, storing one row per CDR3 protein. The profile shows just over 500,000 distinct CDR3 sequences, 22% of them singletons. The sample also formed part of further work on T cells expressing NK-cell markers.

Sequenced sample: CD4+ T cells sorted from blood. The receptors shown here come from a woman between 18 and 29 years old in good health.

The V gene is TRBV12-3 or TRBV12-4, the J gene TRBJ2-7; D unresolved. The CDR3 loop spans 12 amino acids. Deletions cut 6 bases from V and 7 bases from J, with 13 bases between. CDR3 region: CASSVTTPEQYF. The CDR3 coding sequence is TGTGCCAGCAGCGTGACAACCCCGGAGCAGTACTTC.

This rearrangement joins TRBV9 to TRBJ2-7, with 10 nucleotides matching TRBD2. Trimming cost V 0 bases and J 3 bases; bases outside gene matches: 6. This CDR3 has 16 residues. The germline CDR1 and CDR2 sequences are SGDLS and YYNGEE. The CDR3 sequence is CASSVGGSGGYYEQYF. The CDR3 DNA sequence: TGTGCCAGCAGCGTAGGTGGTAGCGGGGGGTACTACGAGCAGTACTTC.

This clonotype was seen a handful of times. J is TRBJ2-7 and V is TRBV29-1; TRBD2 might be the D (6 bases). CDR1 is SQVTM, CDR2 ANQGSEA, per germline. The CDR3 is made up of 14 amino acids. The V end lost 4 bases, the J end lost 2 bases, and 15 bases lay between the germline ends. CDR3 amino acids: CSVAGDFTTYEQYF. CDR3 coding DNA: TGCAGCGTTGCCGGGGACTTCACTACCTACGAGCAGTACTTC.

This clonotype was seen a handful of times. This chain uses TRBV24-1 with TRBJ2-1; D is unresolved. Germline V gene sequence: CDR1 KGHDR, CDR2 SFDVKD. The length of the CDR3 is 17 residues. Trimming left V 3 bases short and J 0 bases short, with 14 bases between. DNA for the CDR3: TGTGCCACCAGTGATCCAAAGTTCAGCGCCTCCTACAATGAGCAGTTCTTC. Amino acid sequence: CATSDPKFSASYNEQFF.

CDR3: CSVVATSRETQYF. CDR3 DNA: TGCAGCGTTGTCGCGACTAGTAGAGAGACCCAGTACTTC. The V call is TRBV29-1, the J call TRBJ2-5; a possible D gene is TRBD2 (6 bases). The germline V and J ends were trimmed by 4 bases and 4 bases, with 13 bases remaining between them. The CDR3 has 13 amino acids. Germline V CDR1 and CDR2: SQVTM, ANQGSEA. The variable domain in full, completed from reference TRBV29-1 and TRBJ2-5, reads SAVISQKPSRDICQRGTSLTIQCQVDSQVTMMFWYRQQPGQSLTLIATANQGSEATYESGFVIDKFPISRPNLTFSTLTVSNMSPEDSSIYLCSVVATSRETQYFGPGTRLLVL.

The CDR3 nucleotides are TGTGCCAGCAGTTTAAAGGGACGGATGGGGGACACTGAAGCTTTCTTT. This codes for CASSLKGRMGDTEAFF. V is TRBV27 and J is TRBJ1-1; tentative D call: TRBD1 (5 bases). CDR1 and CDR2 (germline): MNHEY, SMNVEV (reference sequence). This CDR3 has 16 amino acids. The ends were cut back, 2 bases at V and 3 bases at J, with 16 bases in the middle.